Presented here are 29 T cell receptor beta chains from one specimen sequenced in a study of cytomegalovirus exposure and HLA in healthy donors (dated by TCRdb to about 2017). Library preparation was by the immunoSEQ multiplex PCR assay. For the multiplex PCR, a mixture combining 60 forward primers for TCR Vbeta segments and 13 reverse primers for TCR Jbeta segments was used. Not all clones reach the TCRdb copy of this immuneACCESS table, which keeps in-frame sequences only. Checked studies attribute under half of the gap to unresolved V genes and leave the rest unexplained. The sample yields 100,000 or so clones; about 80% were counted once. 2% to 2.5% of the sample lies in the top ten. The sequencing input was PBMCs. These receptor sequences come from a human donor in good health.

The chain carries TRBV5-6 and TRBJ2-1; unclear D gene. This CDR3 has 13 residues. V dropped 0 bases and J dropped 9 bases, with 10 bases sitting between them. The germline CDR1 and CDR2 sequences are SGHDT and YYEEEE. CDR3 amino acids: CASSLASRCEQFF. CDR3 coding DNA: TGTGCCAGCAGCTTGGCTTCCAGGTGTGAGCAGTTCTTC.

Only a few counts were recorded for this clone. The J gene is TRBJ2-7, the V gene TRBV5-6; 7 nucleotides match TRBD1. V dropped 3 bases and J dropped 2; count of bases not matched to a gene: 11. CDR3 length equals 16 residues. The germline gives CDR1 SGHDT, CDR2 YYEEEE. CDR3 in amino acids: CASSSVNDRAPYEQYF. In DNA, the CDR3 is TGTGCCAGCAGCTCAGTTAACGACAGGGCCCCCTACGAGCAGTACTTC.

This clone was seen just once. The V call is TRBV5-1, the J call TRBJ2-7; TRBD2 aligns across 14 bases. Looked up from germline, CDR1 is SGHRS and CDR2 is YFSETQ. With 4 bases clipped from V and 4 bases from J, the junction kept 4 bases outside the gene matches. This CDR3 contains 15 residues. The CDR3, as DNA: TGCGCCAGCAGCCAGACTAGCGGGAGGGGGTACGAGCAGTACTTC. This sequence encodes CASSQTSGRGYEQYF.

This clone turned up a few times. This rearrangement joins TRBV29-1 to TRBJ2-1, with a weak D call TRBD1 (5 bases). Germline CDR1 SQVTM, CDR2 ANQGSEA. Trimming stripped 5 bases from V and 10 bases from J, with 12 bases between. The length of the CDR3 is 11 residues. In DNA form, the CDR3 reads TGCAGCGTTTACTCCGGACAAGAGCAGTTCTTC. Protein: CSVYSGQEQFF.

This clone has only a few counts. The rearrangement joins TRBV2 to TRBJ2-7; 12 bases match TRBD2. V gave up 4 bases and J gave up 10 bases; unmatched junction bases: 8. Per the germline V gene, CDR1 is SNHLY and CDR2 is FYNNEI. The CDR3 totals 14 residues. The CDR3 sequence: CASSVGASGRDQYF. The CDR3 bases are TGTGCCAGCAGTGTCGGGGCTAGCGGGAGGGATCAGTACTTC.

The chain links TRBV28 to TRBJ1-3; the D is unclear. V was shortened by 7 bases and J by 3 bases, with 10 bases between the two germline ends. The CDR3 is 13 residues long. Germline V lookup: CDR1 MDHEN, CDR2 SYDVKM. The CDR3 DNA follows: TGTGCCAGCACCCTCCCGGTTGGAAACACCATATATTTT. Translated: CASTLPVGNTIYF.

The chain uses TRBV2 and TRBJ2-5, with D hard to call. Germline-derived CDR1 and CDR2 are SNHLY and FYNNEI. V dropped 6 bases and J dropped 1 base, with 3 bases sitting between them. This CDR3 has 11 amino acids. CDR3 DNA: TGTGCCAGCAGCTTCCAAGAGACCCAGTACTTC. Protein product: CASSFQETQYF.

CDR3 loop: CASRGTRSYEQYF. The CDR3 DNA reads as TGTGCCAGCAGGGGGACACGCTCCTACGAGCAGTACTTC. The chain combines TRBV7-2 with TRBJ2-7; possible D gene TRBD1, 6 bases. Germline-derived CDR1 and CDR2 are SGHTA and FQGNSA. The CDR3 is 13 residues long. V was clipped by 6 bases and J by 0 bases, with 9 bases between them. The full variable domain, in which reference TRBV7-2 and TRBJ2-7 provide the parts outside the CDR3, is GAGVSQSPSNKVTEKGKDVELRCDPISGHTALYWYRQSLGQGLEFLIYFQGNSAPDKSGLPSDRFSAERTGGSVSTLTIQRTQQEDSAVYLCASRGTRSYEQYFGPGTRLTVT.

This clone has only a few counts. The chain couples TRBV14 to TRBJ1-5; D uncertain. The CDR3 totals 12 residues. Trimming stripped 5 bases from V and 6 bases from J, with 8 bases between. Germline CDR1 SGHDN, CDR2 FVKESK. DNA for the CDR3: TGTGCCAGCAGCGATCAGGCTCAGCCCCAGCATTTT. Translating gives CASSDQAQPQHF. The full variable domain, with the rest looked up from reference TRBV14 and TRBJ1-5, is EAGVTQFPSHSVIEKGQTVTLRCDPISGHDNLYWYRRVMGKEIKFLLHFVKESKQDESGMPNNRFLAERTGGTYSTLKVQPAELEDSGVYFCASSDQAQPQHFGDGTRLSIL.

The CDR3 sequence: CASSHPIGTGGPNEKLFF. In nucleotides, the CDR3 is TGCGCCAGCAGCCACCCCATTGGGACAGGGGGACCAAATGAAAAACTGTTTTTT. This rearrangement joins TRBV4-1 to TRBJ1-4, with 11 bases aligning to TRBD1. V trimming: 3 bases; J trimming: 5 bases; junction bases outside the gene matches: 11. Germline V lookup: CDR1 MGHRA, CDR2 YSYEKL. The CDR3 spans 18 residues.

This clone was detected a few times. V usage is TRBV18 and J usage is TRBJ2-7, with 12 bases aligning to TRBD1. The CDR3 consists of 15 residues. The junction had 6 bases not matched to a gene; V was cut back by 3 bases and J by 6 bases. The germline CDR1 and CDR2 sequences are KGHSH and LQKENI. CDR3 coding DNA: TGTGCCAGCTCACCTTGGGGACAGGGGGCGGCCGAGCAGTACTTC. Translation gives CASSPWGQGAAEQYF.

V and J are TRBV6-1 and TRBJ1-5, with 8 bases fitting TRBD1. V lost 7 bases to trimming and J lost 7 bases; unmatched junction nucleotides: 9. The length of the CDR3 is 14 residues. Per germline, CDR1 MNHNS and CDR2 SASEGT. This chain's CDR3 is CASTSGGVEQPQHF. The CDR3 DNA is TGTGCCAGCACCTCAGGGGGCGTAGAACAGCCCCAGCATTTT.

This chain joins TRBV18 and TRBJ2-2, with 7 nucleotides matching TRBD1. The CDR3 spans 16 residues. The trim removed 1 base at V and 6 bases at J, leaving 8 bases unmatched. Germline CDR1 is KGHSH and CDR2 is LQKENI. Here the CDR3 reads CASSPLDRVVAGELFF. In DNA, the CDR3 is TGTGCCAGCTCACCACTCGACAGGGTCGTCGCCGGGGAGCTGTTTTTT.

The chain carries TRBV4-1 and TRBJ2-7; D perhaps matches TRBD2 (6 bases). Germline-derived CDR1 and CDR2 are MGHRA and YSYEKL. V lost 0 bases, J lost 0 bases, and 9 bases lay in between. The CDR3 is 15 residues long. CDR3 sequence (DNA): TGCGCCAGCAGCCAAGATCGGGGGAGCTCCTACGAGCAGTACTTC. Translated, it gives CASSQDRGSSYEQYF.

Turning to this clone: Sequence at one end of the junction differs from germline and may be a read error. The chain has TRBV28 and TRBJ2-2; D is perhaps TRBD2 (5 bases). CDR1 is MDHEN, CDR2 SYDVKM, per germline. The CDR3 has 13 amino acids. This chain's CDR3 is CASSFLITGELSF. The CDR3 bases are TGTGCCAGCAGTTTTCTAATCACCGGGGAGCTGTCTTTT.

The chain is built from TRBV7-2 and TRBJ2-2, with a possible D match to TRBD2 (7 bases). The V end lost 7 bases, the J end lost 5 bases, and 20 bases lay between the germline ends. The germline gives CDR1 SGHTA, CDR2 FQGNSA. This CDR3 is built from 16 residues. The CDR3 sequence is CASNSHRTAGTGELFF. The CDR3 nucleotides read TGTGCCAGCAACTCGCATCGGACAGCGGGGACCGGGGAGCTGTTTTTT.

The chain couples TRBV5-4 to TRBJ2-5; weak D call: TRBD2 (5 bases). V was trimmed by 0 bases and J by 2 bases, leaving 8 bases between them. The CDR3 runs 14 residues. CDR1 and CDR2 from the germline V gene are SGHNT and YYREEE (reference sequence). The CDR3: CASSLGTEQETQYF. CDR3 coding DNA: TGTGCCAGCAGCTTGGGGACTGAACAAGAGACCCAGTACTTC.

This sequence joins TRBV30 and TRBJ1-2; D remains ambiguous. CDR1 is GTSNPN, CDR2 SVGIG, per germline (reference sequence). Between the trimmed V and J ends, which lost 1 base and 3 bases, there was a span of 15 bases. The CDR3 extends over 15 amino acids. For the CDR3, the DNA is TGTGCCTGGAGTGAGTGGCTCCGGGATGACTATGGCTACACCTTC. Its protein product is CAWSEWLRDDYGYTF.

This rearrangement joins TRBV15 to TRBJ2-7; D is uncertain. Germline V gene data show CDR1 as LNHNV and CDR2 as YYDKDF (reference sequence). V was shortened by 4 bases and J by 10 bases, with 20 bases between the two germline ends. This CDR3 has 14 amino acids. CDR3 in amino acids: CATSTQTAARSQYF. CDR3 coding DNA: TGTGCCACCAGCACCCAGACCGCGGCCCGCAGCCAGTACTTC.

This clone was counted only a few times. The chain is built from TRBV28 and TRBJ2-1, with D tentatively TRBD2 (6 bases). Germline assignment: CDR1 MDHEN and CDR2 SYDVKM. The ends were cut back, 7 bases at V and 8 bases at J, with 24 bases in the middle. CDR3 length: 16 amino acids. The chain's CDR3 is CASTQRAGLGTDEQFF. The DNA for the CDR3 is TGTGCCAGCACCCAGAGGGCGGGACTGGGTACAGATGAGCAGTTCTTC. The full variable domain, in which reference TRBV28 and TRBJ2-1 provide the parts outside the CDR3, is DVKVTQSSRYLVKRTGEKVFLECVQDMDHENMFWYRQDPGLGLRLIYFSYDVKMKEKGDIPEGYSVSREKKERFSLILESASTNQTSMYLCASTQRAGLGTDEQFFGPGTRLTVL.

This chain connects TRBV2 to TRBJ1-1; D is undetermined. The CDR3 is made up of 13 amino acids. The germline V and J ends were trimmed by 0 bases and 7 bases, with 9 bases remaining between them. CDR1 and CDR2 from the germline V gene are SNHLY and FYNNEI. The CDR3 here is CASSEAWRLEAFF. The CDR3 nucleotides read TGTGCCAGCAGTGAAGCGTGGCGGCTTGAAGCTTTCTTT.

This rearrangement joins TRBV4-2 to TRBJ2-1; perhaps TRBD1 as D (6 bases). Looked up from germline, CDR1 is LGHNA and CDR2 is YNFKEQ. The V gene lost 6 bases and the J gene lost 2 bases, with 29 bases spanning the gap. CDR3 length: 20 amino acids. In DNA, the CDR3 is TGTGCCAGCAGTCTCCACGAACAGGGAAGCCGTTCGCGCCCCTACAATGAGCAGTTCTTC. Amino acid sequence: CASSLHEQGSRSRPYNEQFF.

The gene calls are TRBV27 and TRBJ2-2; no clear D gene. V was clipped by 3 bases and J by 1 base, with 6 bases between them. CDR3 length: 14 residues. The germline V gene has CDR1 MNHEY and CDR2 SMNVEV (reference sequence). The CDR3 region has the DNA TGTGCCAGCAGTTTGTTGAGGAACACCGGGGAGCTGTTTTTT. As protein: CASSLLRNTGELFF.

This chain links TRBV7-9 with TRBJ1-5, with 8 bases lining up with TRBD1. The CDR3 is made up of 14 amino acids. Losses at the gene ends were 6 bases for V and 5 bases for J; bases not matched to a gene: 6. Germline CDR1 SEHNR, CDR2 FQNEAQ (reference sequence). The CDR3 sequence: CASSLDRADQPQHF. In nucleotides, the CDR3 is TGTGCCAGCAGTTTGGACAGGGCCGATCAGCCCCAGCATTTT. The complete variable domain, with remaining parts taken from reference TRBV7-9 and TRBJ1-5, reads DTGVSQNPRHKITKRGQNVTFRCDPISEHNRLYWYRQTLGQGPEFLTYFQNEAQLEKSRLLSDRFSAERPKGSFSTLEIQRTEQGDSAMYLCASSLDRADQPQHFGDGTRLSIL.

This clone was counted only a few times. The rearrangement joins TRBV28 to TRBJ1-2; D remains ambiguous. CDR1 MDHEN and CDR2 SYDVKM come from the germline V gene. CDR3 length: 12 residues. V lost 10 bases and J 7 bases, leaving 16 bases between the germline ends. CDR3 sequence: CATLSAVGGYTF. The DNA for the CDR3 is TGTGCCACCCTCTCCGCGGTAGGTGGCTACACCTTC.

The genes are TRBV15 and TRBJ2-2, with 8 bases aligning to TRBD1. The junction had 10 bases not matched to a gene; V was cut back by 9 bases and J by 4 bases. Germline CDR1 and CDR2: LNHNV and YYDKDF (reference sequence). This CDR3 has 15 residues. In nucleotides, the CDR3 is TGTGCCACTGCCGGGGACAGGACACCCACCGGGGAGCTGTTTTTT. Amino acids: CATAGDRTPTGELFF.

The chain combines TRBV14 with TRBJ1-4; 11 bases align to TRBD1. Germline assignment: CDR1 SGHDN and CDR2 FVKESK. J was trimmed by 7 bases and V by 3 bases; bases with no gene match: 7. There are 16 residues in the CDR3. CDR3 sequence: CASSHGRDRGIEKLFF. CDR3 nucleotide sequence: TGTGCCAGCAGCCATGGAAGGGACAGGGGGATTGAAAAACTGTTTTTT.

Only a few counts were recorded for this clone. V is TRBV7-3 and J is TRBJ2-7; TRBD2 aligns across 9 bases. V shed 5 bases, J shed 5 bases, and the junction held 10 bases outside the gene matches. The V gene's germline CDR1 is SGHTA and CDR2 FQGTGA. This CDR3 is 15 amino acids long. The CDR3 region has the DNA TGTGCCAGCAGCAAGTCCGGGACTAGCAATGACGAGCAGTACTTC. Protein sequence: CASSKSGTSNDEQYF.

V gene TRBV2 combines with J gene TRBJ1-1; the match to TRBD1 covers 7 bases. The CDR3 covers 13 residues. Germline V CDR1 and CDR2: SNHLY, FYNNEI. V dropped 11 bases and J dropped 8; count of bases not matched to a gene: 14. CDR3 bases: TGTGCCGGAGCAATGAAGCGAGGGGGCGAAGCTTTCTTT. Translated: CAGAMKRGGEAFF.